These T cell receptor beta chains were read from a single sample in a study of control samples from healthy donors and cancer patients. The protocol was immunoSEQ multiplex PCR, while the TCRdb copy is restricted to in-frame clones and leaves out a portion. In the table there are about 180,000 clones, 85% to 90% of which are singletons. Sequencing was carried out using blood. Receptors originate from a woman between 50 and 59 years old in good health. Each CDR3 is given with its conserved first and last residue.

v_call cdr3_aa
TRBV29-1 CSVPPGNTEAFF
TRBV18 CASSTGGGNNSPLHF
TRBV14 CASSQETETQYF
TRBV27 CASSIEGPTEIYEQYF
TRBV2 CASSVDESRAQHF
TRBV6-2/TRBV6-3 CASSYSVPQGASYEQYF
TRBV6-6 CASTDWSGGHTDTQYF
TRBV5-6 CASSLANTDTQYF
TRBV10-3 CAISELDGTNQPQHF
TRBV11-2 CASTVGPSYEQYF
TRBV5-1 CASSLGDTGMDGELFF
TRBV11-3 CASSDRDREYTGELFF
TRBV10-3 CAMGDRDGEQYF
TRBV28 CASRRPGSGNTIYF
TRBV28 CASSSLSGSPLHF
TRBV9 CASSPSPGGTNEKLFF
TRBV7-2 CASSLGRNNQPQHF
TRBV5-6 CASSLANTGELFF
TRBV9 CASSAPGQGRNELFF
TRBV3-1/TRBV3-2 CASSQSVGELFF
TRBV5-4 CASSLVWSGTGELFF
TRBV3-1/TRBV3-2 CASSQLPGTGGQETQYF
TRBV24-1 CATSDSWSPGQPQHF
TRBV30 CARGAFSPGETQYF
TRBV7-8 CASSFPDPPDNSPLHF
TRBV10-1 CASSEPDRDGRNGYTF
TRBV4-3 CASSQDTRTGLGNYGYTF
TRBV4-3 CASSQDGGGLQPQHF
TRBV7-8 CASSLEHQLAGTSYEQYF
TRBV19 CASSVVGLGINEQFF
TRBV11-2 CASSLGETGEQFF
TRBV3-1/TRBV3-2 CASSQVGGRSYNEQFF
TRBV9 CASSLEAVGAGELFF
TRBV11-2 CASSQYQETQYF
TRBV7-9 CASSPWGALLESTDTQYF
TRBV20-1 CSASLNGGADTQYF
TRBV29-1 CSVGEGGAQQPQHF
TRBV18 CASSPSQGNSPLHF
TRBV27 CASRRLAEMQETQYF
TRBV7-3 CASSLTGIAGLSDTQYF
TRBV30 CAWSGQGAGSPLHF
TRBV13 CASSFGTGEDTQYF
TRBV15 CATSREGFTYEQYF
TRBV5-1 CASSLVRGGGQVNTEAFF
TRBV3-1/TRBV3-2 CASSPRTSAITDTQYF
TRBV7-2 CASSSNTYEQYF